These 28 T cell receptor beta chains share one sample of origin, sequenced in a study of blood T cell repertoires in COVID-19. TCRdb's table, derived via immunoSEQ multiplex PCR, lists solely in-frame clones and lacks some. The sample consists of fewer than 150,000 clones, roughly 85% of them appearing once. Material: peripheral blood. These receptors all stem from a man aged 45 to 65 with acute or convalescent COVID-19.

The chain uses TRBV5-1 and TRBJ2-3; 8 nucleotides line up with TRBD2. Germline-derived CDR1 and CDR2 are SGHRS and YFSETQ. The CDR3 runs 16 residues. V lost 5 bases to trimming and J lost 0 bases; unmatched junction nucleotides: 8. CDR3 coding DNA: TGCGCCAGCAGTCTCCGAGCTAGCGGGAGCACAGATACGCAGTATTTT. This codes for CASSLRASGSTDTQYF.

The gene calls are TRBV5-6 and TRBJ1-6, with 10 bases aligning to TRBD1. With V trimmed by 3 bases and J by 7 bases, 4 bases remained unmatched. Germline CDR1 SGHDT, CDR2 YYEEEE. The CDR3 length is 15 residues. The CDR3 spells CASSWTGGLNSPLHF. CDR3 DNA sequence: TGTGCCAGCAGCTGGACAGGGGGGCTCAATTCACCCCTCCACTTT.

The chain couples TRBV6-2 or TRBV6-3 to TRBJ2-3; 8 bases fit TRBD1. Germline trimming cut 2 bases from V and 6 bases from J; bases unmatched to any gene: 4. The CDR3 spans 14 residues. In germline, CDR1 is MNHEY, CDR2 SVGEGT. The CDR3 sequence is CASSYTNRGDTQYF. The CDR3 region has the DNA TGTGCCAGCAGTTACACTAACAGGGGGGATACGCAGTATTTT.

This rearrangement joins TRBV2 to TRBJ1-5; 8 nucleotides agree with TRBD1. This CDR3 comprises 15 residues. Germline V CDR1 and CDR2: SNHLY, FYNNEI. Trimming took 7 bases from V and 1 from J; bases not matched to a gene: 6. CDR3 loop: CASNPRTGSNQPQHF. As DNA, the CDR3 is TGTGCCAGCAATCCACGGACAGGGAGCAATCAGCCCCAGCATTTT.

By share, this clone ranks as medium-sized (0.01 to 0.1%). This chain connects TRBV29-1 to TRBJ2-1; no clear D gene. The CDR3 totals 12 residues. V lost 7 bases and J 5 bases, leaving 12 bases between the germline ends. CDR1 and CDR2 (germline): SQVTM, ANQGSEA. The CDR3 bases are TGCAGCGCGGGCCCGCCTAACAATGAGCAGTTCTTC. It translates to CSAGPPNNEQFF.

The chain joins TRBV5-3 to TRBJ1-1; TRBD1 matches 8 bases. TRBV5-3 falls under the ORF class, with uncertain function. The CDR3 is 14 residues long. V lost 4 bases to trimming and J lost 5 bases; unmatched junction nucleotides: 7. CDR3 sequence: CARSPTGVSTEAFF. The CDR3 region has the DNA TGTGCCAGAAGCCCGACAGGGGTTTCGACTGAAGCTTTCTTT.

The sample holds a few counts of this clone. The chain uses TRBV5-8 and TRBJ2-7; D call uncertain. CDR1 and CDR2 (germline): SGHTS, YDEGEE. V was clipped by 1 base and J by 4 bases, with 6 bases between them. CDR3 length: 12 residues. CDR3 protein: CASSLFAYEQYF. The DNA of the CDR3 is TGTGCCAGCAGCTTGTTCGCGTACGAGCAGTACTTC.

The CDR3 reads CASSTGYSGNTIYF. DNA for the CDR3: TGTGCCAGCAGTACAGGGTACTCTGGAAACACCATATATTTT. V usage is TRBV2 and J usage is TRBJ1-3, with D possibly matching TRBD1 (6 bases). V shed 5 bases and J shed 0 bases, with 8 bases lying between them. This CDR3 spans 14 amino acids. Germline lookup yields CDR1 SNHLY and CDR2 FYNNEI.

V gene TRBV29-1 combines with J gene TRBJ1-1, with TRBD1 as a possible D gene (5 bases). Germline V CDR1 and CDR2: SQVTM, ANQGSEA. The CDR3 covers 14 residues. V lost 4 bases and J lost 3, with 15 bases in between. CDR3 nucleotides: TGCAGCGTTGTAAGGCAGGGTCGGGACACTGAAGCTTTCTTT. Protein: CSVVRQGRDTEAFF.

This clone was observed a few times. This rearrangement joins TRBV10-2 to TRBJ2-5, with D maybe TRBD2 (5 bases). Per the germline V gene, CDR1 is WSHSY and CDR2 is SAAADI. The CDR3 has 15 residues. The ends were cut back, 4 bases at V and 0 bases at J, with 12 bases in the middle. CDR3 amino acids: CASSGRTGNQETQYF. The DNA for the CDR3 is TGCGCCAGCAGTGGGCGGACGGGAAACCAAGAGACCCAGTACTTC.

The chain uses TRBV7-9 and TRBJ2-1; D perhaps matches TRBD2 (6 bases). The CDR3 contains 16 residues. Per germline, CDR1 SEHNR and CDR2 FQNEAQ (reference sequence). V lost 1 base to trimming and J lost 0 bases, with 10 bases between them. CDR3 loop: CASSLVAGSSYNEQFF. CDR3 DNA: TGTGCCAGCAGCTTAGTGGCGGGGAGCTCCTACAATGAGCAGTTCTTC.

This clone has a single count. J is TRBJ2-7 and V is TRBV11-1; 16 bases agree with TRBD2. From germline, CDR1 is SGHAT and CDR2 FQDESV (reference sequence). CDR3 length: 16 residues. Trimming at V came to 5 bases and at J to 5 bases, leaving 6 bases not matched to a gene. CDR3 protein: CASSALGLAGGNEQYF. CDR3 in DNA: TGTGCCAGCAGCGCCCTGGGACTAGCGGGAGGGAACGAGCAGTACTTC.

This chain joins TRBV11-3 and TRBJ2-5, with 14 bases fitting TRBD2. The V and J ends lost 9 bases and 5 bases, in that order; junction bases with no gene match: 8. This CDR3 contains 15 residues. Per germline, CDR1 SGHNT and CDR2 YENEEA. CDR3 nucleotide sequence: TGTGCCAGTGGGGGGACTAGCGGGAGTATCGAGACCCAGTACTTC. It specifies CASGGTSGSIETQYF.

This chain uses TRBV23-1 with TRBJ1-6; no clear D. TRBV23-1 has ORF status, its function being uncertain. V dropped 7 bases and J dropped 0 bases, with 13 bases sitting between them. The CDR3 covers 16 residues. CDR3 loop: CASKILPSSYNSPLHF. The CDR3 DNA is TGCGCCAGCAAAATCCTTCCGAGCTCCTATAATTCACCCCTCCACTTT.

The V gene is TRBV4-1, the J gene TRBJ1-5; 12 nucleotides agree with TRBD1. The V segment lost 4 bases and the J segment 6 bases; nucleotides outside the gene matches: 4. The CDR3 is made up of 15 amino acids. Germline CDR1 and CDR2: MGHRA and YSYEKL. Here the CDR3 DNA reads TGCGCCAGCAGCCGCGGGACAGGGGGCAGTCAGCCCCAGCATTTT. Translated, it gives CASSRGTGGSQPQHF.

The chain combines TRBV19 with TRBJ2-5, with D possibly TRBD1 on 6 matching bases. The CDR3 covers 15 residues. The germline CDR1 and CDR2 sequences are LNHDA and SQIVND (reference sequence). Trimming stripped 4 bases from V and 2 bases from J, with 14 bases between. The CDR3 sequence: CASSTARQVQETQYF. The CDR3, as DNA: TGTGCCAGTAGTACGGCGAGACAGGTTCAAGAGACCCAGTACTTC. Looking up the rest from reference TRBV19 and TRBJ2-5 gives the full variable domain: DGGITQSPKYLFRKEGQNVTLSCEQNLNHDAMYWYRQDPGQGLRLIYYSQIVNDFQKGDIAEGYSVSREKKESFPLTVTSAQKNPTAFYLCASSTARQVQETQYFGPGTRLLVL.

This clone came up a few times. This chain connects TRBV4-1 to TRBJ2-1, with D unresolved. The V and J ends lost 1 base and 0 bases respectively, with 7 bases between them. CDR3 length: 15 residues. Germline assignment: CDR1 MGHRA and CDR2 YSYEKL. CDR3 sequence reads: CASSQATSSYNEQFF. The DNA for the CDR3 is TGCGCCAGCAGCCAAGCGACAAGCTCCTACAATGAGCAGTTCTTC.

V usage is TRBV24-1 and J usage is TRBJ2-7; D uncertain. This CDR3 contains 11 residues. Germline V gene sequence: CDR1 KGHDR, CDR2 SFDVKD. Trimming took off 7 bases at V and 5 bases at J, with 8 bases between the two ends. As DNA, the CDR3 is TGTGCCACCAGCCAGAACCACGAGCAGTACTTC. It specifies CATSQNHEQYF.

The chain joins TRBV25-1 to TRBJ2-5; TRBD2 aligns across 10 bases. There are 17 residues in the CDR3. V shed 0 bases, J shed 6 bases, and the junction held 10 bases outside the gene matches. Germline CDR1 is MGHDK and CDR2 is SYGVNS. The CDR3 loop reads CASSEYRTSGLDQTQYF. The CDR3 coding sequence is TGTGCCAGCAGTGAATACAGGACTAGCGGACTAGACCAGACCCAGTACTTC.

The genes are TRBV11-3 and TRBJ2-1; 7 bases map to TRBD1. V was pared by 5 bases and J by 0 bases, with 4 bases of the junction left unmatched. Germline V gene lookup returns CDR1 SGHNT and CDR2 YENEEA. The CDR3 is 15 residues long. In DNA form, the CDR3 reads TGTGCCAGCAGCGGGGACAGCAGCTCCTACAATGAGCAGTTCTTC. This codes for CASSGDSSSYNEQFF.

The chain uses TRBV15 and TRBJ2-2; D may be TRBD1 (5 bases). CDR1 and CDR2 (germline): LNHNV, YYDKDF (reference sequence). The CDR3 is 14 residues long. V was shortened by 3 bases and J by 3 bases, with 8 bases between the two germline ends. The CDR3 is CATSRDTYTGELFF. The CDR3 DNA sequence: TGTGCCACCAGCAGGGACACCTACACCGGGGAGCTGTTTTTT.

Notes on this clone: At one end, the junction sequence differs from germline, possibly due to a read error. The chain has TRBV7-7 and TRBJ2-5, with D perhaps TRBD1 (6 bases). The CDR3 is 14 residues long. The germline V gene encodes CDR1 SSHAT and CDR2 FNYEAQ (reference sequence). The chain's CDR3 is CASSRGGMRETQYF. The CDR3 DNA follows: TGTGCTAGCAGCCGAGGGGGTATGAGAGAGACCCAGTACTTC.

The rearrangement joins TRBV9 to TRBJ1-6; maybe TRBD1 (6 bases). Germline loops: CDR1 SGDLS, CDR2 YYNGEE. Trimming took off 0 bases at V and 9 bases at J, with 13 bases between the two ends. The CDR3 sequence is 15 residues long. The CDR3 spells CASSVEGGAGSPLHF. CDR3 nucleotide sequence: TGTGCCAGCAGCGTAGAGGGGGGGGCAGGTTCACCCCTCCACTTT.

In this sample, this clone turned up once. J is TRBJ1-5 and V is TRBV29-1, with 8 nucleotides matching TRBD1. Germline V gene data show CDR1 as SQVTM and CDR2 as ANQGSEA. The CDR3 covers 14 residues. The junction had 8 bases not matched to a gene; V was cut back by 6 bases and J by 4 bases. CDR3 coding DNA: TGCAGCGTCGCCGCAGGGGGCAGGAATCAGCCCCAGCATTTT. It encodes CSVAAGGRNQPQHF.

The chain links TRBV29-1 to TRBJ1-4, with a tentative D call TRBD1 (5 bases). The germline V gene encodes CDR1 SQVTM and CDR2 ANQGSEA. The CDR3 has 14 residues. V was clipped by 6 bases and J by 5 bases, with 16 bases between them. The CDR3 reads CSVNLDSLNEKLFF. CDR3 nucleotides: TGCAGCGTGAACCTAGACAGCCTGAATGAAAAACTGTTTTTT.

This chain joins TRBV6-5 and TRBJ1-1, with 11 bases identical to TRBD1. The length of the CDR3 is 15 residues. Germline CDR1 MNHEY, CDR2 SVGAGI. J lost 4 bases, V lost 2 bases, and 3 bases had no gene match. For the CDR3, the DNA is TGTGCCAGCAGTTACGGGGACAGGGGGACCACTGAAGCTTTCTTT. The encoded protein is CASSYGDRGTTEAFF.

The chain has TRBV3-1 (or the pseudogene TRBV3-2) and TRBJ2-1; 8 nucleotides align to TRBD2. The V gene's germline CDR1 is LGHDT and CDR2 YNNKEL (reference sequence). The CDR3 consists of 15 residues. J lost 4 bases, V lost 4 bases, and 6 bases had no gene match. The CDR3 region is CASSLLAGFYNEQFF. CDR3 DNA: TGTGCCAGCAGCCTCCTAGCGGGCTTTTACAATGAGCAGTTCTTC.

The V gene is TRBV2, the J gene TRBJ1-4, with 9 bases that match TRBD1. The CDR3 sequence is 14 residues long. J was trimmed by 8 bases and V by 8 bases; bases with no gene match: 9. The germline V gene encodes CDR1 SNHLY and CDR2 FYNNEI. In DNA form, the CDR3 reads TGTGCCAGCCGCCAGTACGGACAGGGGGAAAAACTGTTTTTT. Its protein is CASRQYGQGEKLFF.